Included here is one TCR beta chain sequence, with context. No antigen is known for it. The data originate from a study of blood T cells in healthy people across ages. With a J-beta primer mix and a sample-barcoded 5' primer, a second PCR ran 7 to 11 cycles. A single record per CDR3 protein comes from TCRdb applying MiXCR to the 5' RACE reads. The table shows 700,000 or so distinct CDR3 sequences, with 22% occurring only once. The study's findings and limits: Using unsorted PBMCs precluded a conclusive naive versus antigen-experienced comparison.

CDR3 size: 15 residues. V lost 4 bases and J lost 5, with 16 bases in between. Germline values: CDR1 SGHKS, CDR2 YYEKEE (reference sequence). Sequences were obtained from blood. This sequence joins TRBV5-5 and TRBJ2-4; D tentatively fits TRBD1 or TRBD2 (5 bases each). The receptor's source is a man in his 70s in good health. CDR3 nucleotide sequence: TGTGCCAGCAGCCCCTTCGGGGCCGTCGAAAACATTCAGTACTTC. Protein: CASSPFGAVENIQYF.